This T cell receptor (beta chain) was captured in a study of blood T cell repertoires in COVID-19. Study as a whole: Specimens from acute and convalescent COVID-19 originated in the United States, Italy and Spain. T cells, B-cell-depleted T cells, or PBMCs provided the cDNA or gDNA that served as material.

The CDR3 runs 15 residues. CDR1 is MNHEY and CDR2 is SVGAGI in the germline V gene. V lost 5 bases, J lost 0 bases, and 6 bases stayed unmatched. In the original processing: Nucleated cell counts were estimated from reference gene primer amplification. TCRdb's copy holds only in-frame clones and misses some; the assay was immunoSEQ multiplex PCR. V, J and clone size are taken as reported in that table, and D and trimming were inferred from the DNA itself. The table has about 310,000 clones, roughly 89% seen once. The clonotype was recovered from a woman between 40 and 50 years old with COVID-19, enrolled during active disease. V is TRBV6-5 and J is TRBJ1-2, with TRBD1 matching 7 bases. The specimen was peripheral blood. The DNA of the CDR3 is TGTGCCAGCAGTAGATCACAGGGGTCTAACTATGGCTACACCTTC. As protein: CASSRSQGSNYGYTF.